The 21 T cell receptor beta chains reported below all come from one sample, sequenced in a study of beta chain features in type 1 diabetes. The whole isolated RNA underwent reverse transcription, so sequencing captured expressed TCRB transcripts. Method: immunoSEQ multiplex PCR; TCRdb's copy keeps in-frame clones and lacks some. The sample holds around 120,000 clones, approximately 15% seen once. Study-wide results and caveats: TCRB CDR3s were moderately but significantly shorter in Type 1 diabetes patients in all four CD4+ subsets.

Their antigen targets remain unknown. Sequencing was performed on central memory CD4+ T cells from blood. Every receptor here comes from a man aged 18 to 29 with type 1 diabetes.

The chain has TRBV15 and TRBJ2-7; weak D call: TRBD2 (5 bases). This CDR3 has 15 amino acids. Germline V gene sequence: CDR1 LNHNV, CDR2 YYDKDF (reference sequence). Trimming took 0 bases from V and 3 from J, leaving 12 bases between them. CDR3 in amino acids: CATSRETHGVYEQYF. DNA for the CDR3: TGTGCCACCAGCAGAGAGACGCACGGGGTCTACGAGCAGTACTTC.

This clone was counted many times. This chain connects TRBV2 to TRBJ2-1; TRBD2 might be the D (6 bases). V was shortened by 3 bases and J by 7 bases, with 7 bases between the two germline ends. CDR3 size: 12 residues. In germline, CDR1 is SNHLY, CDR2 FYNNEI. CDR3 bases: TGTGCCAGCAGTGAGACTAGAAATGAGCAGTTCTTC. Amino acids: CASSETRNEQFF.

This clone came up a few times. This chain links TRBV5-1 with TRBJ1-1; D is perhaps TRBD1 (5 bases). CDR1 is SGHRS, CDR2 YFSETQ, per germline. Trimming took off 7 bases at V and 3 bases at J, with 13 bases between the two ends. The CDR3 runs to 13 residues. Here the CDR3 DNA reads TGCGCCAGCCGGGGCCGAAGGGACACTGAAGCTTTCTTT. This sequence encodes CASRGRRDTEAFF.

The V call is TRBV5-1, the J call TRBJ2-3; D might be TRBD1 or TRBD2, each matching 5 bases. The V and J ends lost 4 bases and 1 base respectively, with 16 bases between them. In germline, CDR1 is SGHRS, CDR2 YFSETQ. The length of the CDR3 is 16 residues. DNA of the CDR3: TGCGCCAGCAGCCCGGAAGGGGACCGTCGCACAGATACGCAGTATTTT. Its protein is CASSPEGDRRTDTQYF.

This chain joins TRBV2 and TRBJ1-3; no clear D. CDR1 and CDR2 from the germline V gene are SNHLY and FYNNEI. There are 12 residues in the CDR3. Trimming cost V 6 bases and J 4 bases, with 7 bases left between them. CDR3 region: CASREAGNTIYF. The CDR3 DNA reads as TGTGCCAGCAGGGAGGCCGGAAACACCATATATTTT.

This chain joins TRBV6-5 and TRBJ2-1, with 7 bases that match TRBD2. V trimming: 6 bases; J trimming: 3 bases; junction bases outside the gene matches: 5. Germline V gene sequence: CDR1 MNHEY, CDR2 SVGAGI. The CDR3 has 14 amino acids. CDR3 amino acids: CASSLSGNYNEQFF. In DNA form, the CDR3 reads TGTGCCAGCAGCCTCAGCGGGAACTACAATGAGCAGTTCTTC.

This clone was seen a handful of times. The genes are TRBV19 and TRBJ1-1; D might be TRBD1 (5 bases). The CDR3 spans 14 residues. Trimming cost V 8 bases and J 1 base, with 14 bases left between them. Germline V gene data show CDR1 as LNHDA and CDR2 as SQIVND (reference sequence). CDR3 loop: CASRTRGENTEAFF. In nucleotides, the CDR3 is TGTGCCAGTCGGACACGAGGAGAGAACACTGAAGCTTTCTTT.

The chain employs TRBV9 and TRBJ2-7; D is unclear. Trimming removed 0 bases from V and 2 bases from J, with 12 bases in between. Germline V gives CDR1 SGDLS, CDR2 YYNGEE. The CDR3 spans 15 residues. CDR3 residues: CASSVDTNPTYEQYF. The CDR3 DNA follows: TGTGCCAGCAGCGTAGATACCAACCCGACCTACGAGCAGTACTTC.

This clone has just a few counts. The V and J genes are TRBV7-6 and TRBJ2-1, with a weak D call TRBD1 (6 bases). CDR3 length equals 17 residues. Germline V lookup: CDR1 SGHVS, CDR2 FNYEAQ. V shed 5 bases and J shed 0 bases, with 17 bases lying between them. CDR3 sequence: CASSPMEGQSSYNEQFF. In DNA, the CDR3 is TGTGCCAGCAGCCCCATGGAAGGACAGAGCTCCTACAATGAGCAGTTCTTC.

Only one count was recorded for this clone. The chain recombines TRBV5-1 with TRBJ2-2; D remains ambiguous. CDR1 is SGHRS, CDR2 YFSETQ, per germline. This CDR3 region has 13 residues. Trimming took off 0 bases at V and 8 bases at J, with 8 bases between the two ends. CDR3 sequence (DNA): TGCGCCAGCAGCTTGGATAAGTATGGGGAGCTGTTTTTT. It specifies CASSLDKYGELFF.

CDR3 DNA: TGTGCCAGCGCCGGACTAGCGGGGACAGGTGAGCAGTTCTTC. Translation: CASAGLAGTGEQFF. This chain connects TRBV19 to TRBJ2-1; 12 bases line up with TRBD2. CDR1 and CDR2 (germline): LNHDA, SQIVND (reference sequence). There are 14 residues in the CDR3. Trimming took 9 bases from V and 9 from J; bases not matched to a gene: 9.

The sample holds a few counts of this clone. Given a far larger clone just one base away, this is likely a sequencing read error. This chain connects TRBV30 to TRBJ2-3; D is possibly TRBD2 (5 bases). This CDR3 has 15 amino acids. Germline V gives CDR1 GTSNPN, CDR2 SVGIG (reference sequence). For the CDR3, the DNA is TGTGCCGGGAGTGTCGGGTTACCGGGCACAGATACGCAGTATTTT. Translation: CAGSVGLPGTDTQYF.

The chain uses TRBV6-5 and TRBJ2-1, with TRBD2 matching 11 bases. The CDR3 is made up of 15 amino acids. J lost 5 bases, V lost 4 bases, and 4 bases had no gene match. Germline V gene sequence: CDR1 MNHEY, CDR2 SVGAGI. In DNA, the CDR3 is TGTGCCAGCAGTTTTACTAGCGGGAGTAACAATGAGCAGTTCTTC. This gives the protein CASSFTSGSNNEQFF.

A few counts support this clone. The V and J genes are TRBV7-2 and TRBJ2-7; D unclear. The germline CDR1 and CDR2 sequences are SGHTA and FQGNSA. The length of the CDR3 is 14 residues. The ends were cut back, 1 base at V and 2 bases at J, with 9 bases in the middle. The CDR3 DNA reads TGTGCCAGCAGCTTAGGGGCCGGAGCCTACGAGCAGTACTTC. This gives the protein CASSLGAGAYEQYF.

The CDR3 sequence is CASKGSRYGQDAFF. CDR3 DNA: TGTGCCAGTAAGGGTTCCCGCTATGGACAGGACGCTTTCTTT. The chain recombines TRBV19 with TRBJ1-1; 7 bases agree with TRBD1. V dropped 7 bases and J dropped 11; count of bases not matched to a gene: 16. Germline CDR1 is LNHDA and CDR2 is SQIVND (reference sequence). This CDR3 comprises 14 residues.

This clone has more than one count but fewer than ten. The sample has other DNA sequences that encode this CDR3 too. The chain uses TRBV7-2 and TRBJ2-5; the match to TRBD1 covers 10 bases. CDR3 size: 13 residues. Germline loops: CDR1 SGHTA, CDR2 FQGNSA. V shed 5 bases and J 5 bases; nucleotides not matched to a gene: 2. In nucleotides, the CDR3 is TGTGCCAGCAGCAGGGACAGGGGTGAGACCCAGTACTTC. This encodes CASSRDRGETQYF.

This chain joins TRBV29-1 and TRBJ1-2; D is ambiguous. The CDR3 is made up of 10 amino acids. The V gene lost 4 bases and the J gene lost 6 bases, with 6 bases spanning the gap. Germline CDR1 and CDR2: SQVTM and ANQGSEA. The CDR3 loop reads CSVGGNGYTF. In DNA form, the CDR3 reads TGCAGCGTTGGGGGAAATGGCTACACCTTC. Combining the CDR3 with reference TRBV29-1 and TRBJ1-2 gives the whole variable domain SAVISQKPSRDICQRGTSLTIQCQVDSQVTMMFWYRQQPGQSLTLIATANQGSEATYESGFVIDKFPISRPNLTFSTLTVSNMSPEDSSIYLCSVGGNGYTFGSGTRLTVV.

The rearrangement links TRBV30 to TRBJ1-4, with D possibly TRBD1 on 5 matching bases. Per germline, CDR1 GTSNPN and CDR2 SVGIG (reference sequence). Trimming shortened V by 1 base and J by 8 bases, and 14 bases separated the two germline ends. The CDR3 covers 14 residues. The CDR3 DNA reads TGTGCCTGGAGTGAGGACAAATCTGGGGAAAAACTGTTTTTT. It yields the protein CAWSEDKSGEKLFF.

The gene calls are TRBV6-1 and TRBJ2-7; D possibly matches TRBD1 or TRBD2 (6 bases each). Germline CDR1 MNHNS, CDR2 SASEGT. Trimming took off 5 bases at V and 5 bases at J, with 13 bases between the two ends. The CDR3 is 13 amino acids. CDR3 sequence: CASSHREAHEQYF. In DNA, the CDR3 is TGTGCCAGCAGTCACAGGGAGGCCCACGAGCAGTACTTC.

V usage is TRBV27 and J usage is TRBJ2-5; TRBD2 matches 11 bases. Per the germline V gene, CDR1 is MNHEY and CDR2 is SMNVEV (reference sequence). CDR3 length: 16 residues. The V gene end was trimmed by 6 bases and the J gene end by 5 bases; junction bases not matched to a gene: 11. The CDR3 DNA sequence: TGTGCCAGCAGGCCCATTAGCGGGGGGGCCGTGGAGACCCAGTACTTC. It translates to CASRPISGGAVETQYF.

This clone was seen only a few times. The rearrangement joins TRBV4-1 to TRBJ1-5; TRBD1 matches 10 bases. V was clipped by 4 bases and J by 6 bases; unmatched bases: 12. CDR1 MGHRA and CDR2 YSYEKL come from the germline V gene. This CDR3 is 17 amino acids long. The DNA of the CDR3 is TGCGCCAGCAGCCGGACCCATGGGACAGGGGACGTTCAGCCCCAGCATTTT. Amino acid sequence: CASSRTHGTGDVQPQHF.